These 4 T cell receptor beta chains originate from one sample sequenced in a study of CD8+CD57+ T cells in acquired aplastic anemia. Both TCR beta VDJ combination and CDR3 sequence profiling were carried out. Genomic DNA was the template for this profiling. TCRdb re-analysed the reads in MiXCR, keeping a single row per CDR3 protein. The data contain around 200,000 distinct CDR3 sequences, 48% of them singletons. Before being chosen for sequencing, patients had shown CD8+CD57+ cell expansion by flow cytometry. Sequenced material: sorted CD4+, CD8+, or CD8+CD57+ T cells (not recorded which) from PBMCs. The receptor set was obtained from a human donor with aplastic anemia.

Worth noting for this clonotype: A much larger clone differs from this one at a single base, so this may be a read error. The chain uses TRBV11-2 and TRBJ2-1; a weak D match, TRBD2 (5 bases). In germline, CDR1 is SGHAT, CDR2 FQNNGV. There are 16 residues in the CDR3. The CDR3 loop reads CASSPQILGRFDEQLF. The DNA of the CDR3 is TGTGCCAGCAGCCCCCAAATACTAGGTAGGTTCGATGAGCAGCTCTTC.

This clonotype was recorded a few times. The junction differs from germline at one of its ends, possibly a read error. The chain combines TRBV7-7 with TRBJ2-1; 7 bases fit TRBD2. There are 13 residues in the CDR3. Germline-derived CDR1 and CDR2 are SSHAT and FNYEAQ (reference sequence). In DNA form, the CDR3 reads TGTGCTAGCAGCTTAGCGGGTACGACTGAGCAGTTCTTC. Protein sequence: CASSLAGTTEQFF.

The chain employs TRBV2 and TRBJ2-7; D remains unclear. Germline V gene lookup returns CDR1 SNHLY and CDR2 FYNNEI. V lost 6 bases and J 1 base, leaving 7 bases between the germline ends. This CDR3 contains 12 residues. The CDR3 region has the DNA TGTGCCAGCAGAGCCGGTTCCTACGAGCAGTACTTC. This encodes CASRAGSYEQYF.

The chain carries TRBV14 and TRBJ1-1, with unresolved D. This CDR3 region has 15 residues. Germline CDR1 SGHDN, CDR2 FVKESK. V was shortened by 0 bases and J by 1 base, with 9 bases between the two germline ends. CDR3 amino acids: CASSQEVYSNTEAFF. For the CDR3, the DNA is TGTGCCAGCAGCCAAGAGGTATACTCGAACACTGAAGCTTTCTTT.